The 16 T cell receptor beta chains given below trace back to one sample, sequenced in a study of a mutant IDH1 vaccine in newly diagnosed glioma. These receptors are not linked to any known antigen. Measured with immunoSEQ multiplex PCR; TCRdb has only the in-frame clones, and not every one. Of 40,000 to 60,000 clones in the sample, around 78% are singletons; the top ten hold about 2%. As to time point: week 5, during vaccination. Topical imiquimod accompanied each vaccine dose, which consisted of 300 ug of mutant IDH1 20-mer peptide. This specimen was PBMCs, taken from a glioma patient whose treatment included an IDH1 peptide vaccine. Receptor source: a woman aged 40-49 years with glioma.

The chain couples TRBV19 to TRBJ2-2; TRBD1 is a possible D gene (5 bases). This CDR3 has 18 amino acids. CDR1 and CDR2 from the germline V gene are LNHDA and SQIVND (reference sequence). V lost 3 bases, J lost 3 bases, and 20 bases lay in between. CDR3 sequence (DNA): TGTGCCAGTAGTATGACCCTAGGGGCAACAGGTTACACCGGGGAGCTGTTTTTT. Translation: CASSMTLGATGYTGELFF. The entire variable domain, with the rest obtained from reference TRBV19 and TRBJ2-2, is as follows: DGGITQSPKYLFRKEGQNVTLSCEQNLNHDAMYWYRQDPGQGLRLIYYSQIVNDFQKGDIAEGYSVSREKKESFPLTVTSAQKNPTAFYLCASSMTLGATGYTGELFFGEGSRLTVL.

This chain links TRBV4-1 with TRBJ2-7, with TRBD2 identical over 9 bases. Germline CDR1 MGHRA, CDR2 YSYEKL. Germline trimming cut 4 bases from V and 3 bases from J; bases unmatched to any gene: 7. The CDR3 runs to 15 residues. The DNA of the CDR3 is TGCGCCAGCAGCCCTTTAGCGGGGGTGTACTACGAGCAGTACTTC. Residues: CASSPLAGVYYEQYF.

This sequence joins TRBV9 and TRBJ1-2; D is unclear. Germline assignment: CDR1 SGDLS and CDR2 YYNGEE. Trimming left V 0 bases short and J 0 bases short, with 9 bases between. This CDR3 has 15 amino acids. As DNA, the CDR3 is TGTGCCAGCAGCGTAGTCGGCACCCCTAACTATGGCTACACCTTC. Protein: CASSVVGTPNYGYTF.

This clone turned up a few times. This chain connects TRBV15 to TRBJ2-7; 7 bases match TRBD1. Trimming cost V 11 bases and J 3 bases; bases outside gene matches: 7. The CDR3 runs 12 residues. Germline lookup yields CDR1 LNHNV and CDR2 YYDKDF (reference sequence). The CDR3 DNA follows: TGTGCCGCCGGGACAGAGTACTACGAGCAGTACTTC. Its translation is CAAGTEYYEQYF.

The chain carries TRBV5-6 and TRBJ1-6; TRBD1 agrees at 7 bases. CDR1 and CDR2 from the germline V gene are SGHDT and YYEEEE. V trimming: 2 bases; J trimming: 10 bases; junction bases outside the gene matches: 6. The CDR3 totals 14 residues. The DNA of the CDR3 is TGTGCCAGCAGCTTAGCAGGGGGAGGGTCACCCCTCCACTTT. It encodes CASSLAGGGSPLHF. The full variable domain, completed using reference TRBV5-6 and TRBJ1-6, is DAGVTQSPTHLIKTRGQQVTLRCSPKSGHDTVSWYQQALGQGPQFIFQYYEEEERQRGNFPDRFSGHQFPNYSSELNVNALLLGDSALYLCASSLAGGGSPLHFGNGTRLTVT.

The chain is built from TRBV11-2 and TRBJ1-2; D gene unclear. Germline V gene data show CDR1 as SGHAT and CDR2 as FQNNGV. Trimming removed 0 bases from V and 3 bases from J, with 8 bases in between. The CDR3 consists of 14 residues. The CDR3 nucleotides are TGTGCCAGCAGCTTAGAGGGGAGGGACTATGGCTACACCTTC. Its protein product is CASSLEGRDYGYTF. Full variable domain (missing parts from reference TRBV11-2 and TRBJ1-2): EAGVAQSPRYKIIEKRQSVAFWCNPISGHATLYWYQQILGQGPKLLIQFQNNGVVDDSQLPKDRFSAERLKGVDSTLKIQPAKLEDSAVYLCASSLEGRDYGYTFGSGTRLTVV.

J is TRBJ1-5 and V is TRBV15; D is undetermined. Germline V gene data show CDR1 as LNHNV and CDR2 as YYDKDF (reference sequence). Trimming shortened V by 3 bases and J by 7 bases, and 7 bases separated the two germline ends. The CDR3 covers 12 residues. This CDR3 is CATSRKGQPQHF. The CDR3 nucleotides are TGTGCCACCAGCAGGAAAGGGCAGCCCCAGCATTTT.

This clone was recorded only once. This sequence joins TRBV13 and TRBJ2-5, with a weak D call TRBD1 (6 bases). Germline-derived CDR1 and CDR2 are PRHDT and FYEKMQ (reference sequence). The CDR3 sequence is 17 residues long. V lost 3 bases and J lost 4, with 21 bases in between. This CDR3 is CASSLGPGLPRGETQYF. The CDR3 nucleotides are TGTGCCAGCAGCTTGGGGCCCGGACTTCCCAGGGGAGAGACCCAGTACTTC.

The chain recombines TRBV18 with TRBJ1-5; 7 bases match TRBD1. Trimming removed 3 bases from V and 1 base from J; junction bases left unmatched: 6. CDR3 size: 16 residues. CDR1 and CDR2 from the germline V gene are KGHSH and LQKENI. The chain's CDR3 is CASSPQGGRSNQPQHF. CDR3 bases: TGTGCCAGCTCACCCCAGGGGGGCAGGAGCAATCAGCCCCAGCATTTT.

J is TRBJ1-2 and V is TRBV6-1; TRBD1 is a possible D gene (6 bases). The CDR3 has 14 residues. Germline V gives CDR1 MNHNS, CDR2 SASEGT. V lost 6 bases and J 7 bases, leaving 18 bases between the germline ends. CDR3 sequence: CASRTTGASGGYTF. CDR3 sequence (DNA): TGTGCCAGCAGGACGACAGGTGCCTCAGGTGGCTACACCTTC.

This chain uses TRBV5-4 with TRBJ2-1, with D perhaps TRBD2 (7 bases). This CDR3 region has 14 residues. Looked up from germline, CDR1 is SGHNT and CDR2 is YYREEE (reference sequence). The V end was cut by 0 bases, the J end by 14 bases, with 18 bases between. The CDR3 nucleotides are TGTGCCAGCAGCTTGGTCGAGGGGGGGCCTAGGGAGTTCTTC. Translating it yields CASSLVEGGPREFF.

The gene calls are TRBV4-3 and TRBJ2-2; 9 positions match TRBD1. V trimming: 4 bases; J trimming: 6 bases; junction bases outside the gene matches: 3. Germline CDR1 and CDR2: LGHNA and YSLEER. The CDR3 runs 14 residues. The CDR3 nucleotides are TGCGCCAGCAGCCTTGGACAGGGGTCCGGGGAGCTGTTTTTT. Protein sequence: CASSLGQGSGELFF.

The CDR3 loop reads CASSGQGTGELFF. The CDR3 region has the DNA TGCGCCAGCAGCGGTCAGGGGACCGGGGAGCTGTTTTTT. This chain joins TRBV5-1 and TRBJ2-2; D may be TRBD1 (6 bases). The CDR3 is 13 amino acids. The germline CDR1 and CDR2 sequences are SGHRS and YFSETQ. V was shortened by 4 bases and J by 5 bases, with 9 bases between the two germline ends.

V and J are TRBV6-5 and TRBJ1-5; 8 bases are shared with TRBD1. The CDR3 extends over 16 amino acids. Germline V gene sequence: CDR1 MNHEY, CDR2 SVGAGI. The V segment lost 4 bases and the J segment 5 bases; nucleotides outside the gene matches: 10. DNA for the CDR3: TGTGCCAGCAGTTCCTCACAGGGGGGAAGTGATCAGCCCCAGCATTTT. Translation: CASSSSQGGSDQPQHF.

The chain links TRBV29-1 to TRBJ2-1, with TRBD2 matching over 8 bases. Germline CDR1 is SQVTM and CDR2 is ANQGSEA. The CDR3 runs to 12 residues. Trimming removed 7 bases from V and 9 bases from J; junction bases left unmatched: 8. As DNA, the CDR3 is TGCAGCGCAAACTCGGGGGGGTTTGAGCAGTTCTTC. This sequence encodes CSANSGGFEQFF.

The genes are TRBV2 and TRBJ1-3; D gene uncertain. The germline V and J ends were trimmed by 6 bases and 3 bases, with 9 bases remaining between them. This CDR3 has 13 residues. Germline CDR1 SNHLY, CDR2 FYNNEI. CDR3: CASRIGDGNTIYF. The CDR3 nucleotides read TGTGCCAGCAGGATCGGGGATGGAAACACCATATATTTT.